These T cell receptor beta chains were read from a single sample in a study of blood T cell repertoires in COVID-19. Sequencing was performed with immunoSEQ multiplex PCR; in TCRdb, only in-frame clones are kept and a portion is missing. Of 80,000 to 100,000 clones listed, approximately 90% are singletons. The sequenced sample consisted of peripheral blood. Every receptor here comes from a human donor with active COVID-19. The donor label of this sample is uncertain. The CDR3 runs from the conserved cysteine through the conserved F or W.

CDR3 length	V gene	CDR3 protein
17	TRBV2	CASSEGQVPYSGNTIYF
12	TRBV4-1	CASSTTGDIQYF
14	TRBV19	CASSTRDSTYEQYF
17	TRBV4-1	CASSQNLGQINTGELFF
15	TRBV5-1	CASTRLAESGDTQYF
16	TRBV18	CASSPPSGSSNQPQHF
17	TRBV3-1/TRBV3-2	CASSRPTSGGGTDTQYF
14	TRBV5-4	CASSRTGTSYEQYF
12	TRBV6-2/TRBV6-3	CASSFQYTEAFF
17	TRBV4-1	CASSQDATTSNSYEQYF
18	TRBV11-3	CASSRRDPDREVSYEQYF
13	TRBV6-5	CASSRTGGNTIYF
16	TRBV6-5	CASSYVVPTGGGAQHF
16	TRBV24-1	CATSDFENRGGNEQFF
15	TRBV9	CASSFTGGQTNEQFF
14	TRBV27	CASSFFSGTTEAFF
14	TRBV19	CASTPGQGGTEAFF
15	TRBV6-5	CASSYLDRRNQPQHF
14	TRBV2	CASSEGGTGEKLFF
14	TRBV9	CASSVGGPPYEQYF
14	TRBV6-5	CASSYIRVKGEQYF
12	TRBV3-1/TRBV3-2	CASRQNRDRAFF